The 26 T cell receptor beta chains presented below share a single source sample, sequenced in a study of blood T cell repertoires in COVID-19. Produced via immunoSEQ multiplex PCR; TCRdb's table is partial and in-frame only. The sample contains approximately 250,000 clones, approximately 81% of which appear only once. The material sequenced was peripheral blood. The receptors originated from a man in his forties or fifties with acute or convalescent COVID-19.

The chain is built from TRBV11-2 and TRBJ2-5; 7 bases align to TRBD2. V trimming: 7 bases; J trimming: 1 base; junction bases outside the gene matches: 3. There are 13 residues in the CDR3. From germline, CDR1 is SGHAT and CDR2 FQNNGV. DNA of the CDR3: TGTGCCAGCACCCGGGGGGTCCAAGAGACCCAGTACTTC. This codes for CASTRGVQETQYF. Full variable domain (missing parts from reference TRBV11-2 and TRBJ2-5): EAGVAQSPRYKIIEKRQSVAFWCNPISGHATLYWYQQILGQGPKLLIQFQNNGVVDDSQLPKDRFSAERLKGVDSTLKIQPAKLEDSAVYLCASTRGVQETQYFGPGTRLLVL.

The chain couples TRBV7-2 to TRBJ1-1, with TRBD1 matching over 8 bases. V gave up 5 bases and J gave up 5 bases; unmatched junction bases: 7. Germline lookup yields CDR1 SGHTA and CDR2 FQGNSA. The CDR3 has 14 residues. The CDR3 DNA reads as TGTGCCAGCAGCGGGAGACAGGGGAGGACTGAAGCTTTCTTT. Translation: CASSGRQGRTEAFF.

In DNA form, the CDR3 reads TGCGCCAGCAGCCAATTTACAGGGGGCATCTACAATGAGCAGTTCTTC. Protein sequence: CASSQFTGGIYNEQFF. The V gene is TRBV4-1, the J gene TRBJ2-1; 9 positions match TRBD1. Germline V gene data show CDR1 as MGHRA and CDR2 as YSYEKL. The CDR3 contains 16 residues. With 2 bases clipped from V and 3 bases from J, the junction kept 5 bases outside the gene matches.

The CDR3 region is CASSPPGTNEKLFF. Written as DNA, the CDR3 is TGTGCCAGCAGTCCCCCGGGAACTAATGAAAAACTGTTTTTT. This chain joins TRBV6-5 and TRBJ1-4; D not resolved. Germline V gives CDR1 MNHEY, CDR2 SVGAGI. This CDR3 is 14 amino acids long. Trimming shortened V by 5 bases and J by 1 base, and 8 bases separated the two germline ends.

V and J are TRBV6-2 or TRBV6-3 and TRBJ2-2; the D gene is possibly TRBD2 (5 bases). V lost 1 base and J lost 8, with 14 bases in between. The CDR3 loop spans 15 amino acids. Germline lookup yields CDR1 MNHEY and CDR2 SVGEGT. The CDR3 here is CASSYFGMALGELFF. The CDR3 nucleotides read TGTGCCAGCAGTTACTTCGGGATGGCTTTGGGGGAGCTGTTTTTT.

This clone has just one count. J is TRBJ2-3 and V is TRBV11-3, with 7 bases that match TRBD1. J was trimmed by 6 bases and V by 5 bases; bases with no gene match: 8. This CDR3 has 14 amino acids. In germline, CDR1 is SGHNT, CDR2 YENEEA. The CDR3 here is CASSTRQGTDTQYF. CDR3 sequence (DNA): TGTGCCAGCAGCACGCGACAGGGTACGGATACGCAGTATTTT.

V is TRBV27 and J is TRBJ1-5, with D possibly being TRBD1 (5 bases). Per germline, CDR1 MNHEY and CDR2 SMNVEV (reference sequence). Trimming took off 2 bases at V and 5 bases at J, with 10 bases between the two ends. The CDR3 is 14 residues long. The chain's CDR3 is CASSLGGTYQPQHF. For the CDR3, the DNA is TGTGCCAGCAGTTTAGGAGGGACTTATCAGCCCCAGCATTTT.

The rearrangement links TRBV6-5 to TRBJ2-5; 11 nucleotides line up with TRBD2. This CDR3 spans 16 amino acids. Trimming took 4 bases from V and 5 from J; bases not matched to a gene: 9. Per the germline V gene, CDR1 is MNHEY and CDR2 is SVGAGI. The CDR3 sequence: CASSFRSGGASETQYF. The DNA for the CDR3 is TGTGCCAGCAGTTTCCGTAGCGGGGGGGCGTCGGAGACCCAGTACTTC.

The chain has TRBV5-8 and TRBJ1-1, with 9 bases fitting TRBD1. There are 15 residues in the CDR3. After removal of 5 bases from V and 3 bases from J, the junction contained 8 bases not matched to a gene. CDR1 and CDR2 from the germline V gene are SGHTS and YDEGEE. The CDR3 reads CASRYRGRGDTEAFF. For the CDR3, the DNA is TGTGCCAGCAGGTACAGGGGGCGCGGGGACACTGAAGCTTTCTTT.

The chain recombines TRBV15 with TRBJ2-3; perhaps TRBD1 as D (6 bases). The CDR3 is made up of 14 amino acids. CDR1 and CDR2 (germline): LNHNV, YYDKDF (reference sequence). The ends were cut back, 1 base at V and 1 base at J, with 6 bases in the middle. The CDR3 nucleotides read TGTGCCACCAGCAGAGGACAGGGCACAGATACGCAGTATTTT. Protein product: CATSRGQGTDTQYF.

The chain carries TRBV28 and TRBJ1-2; D uncertain. V lost 5 bases and J lost 1, with 14 bases in between. CDR3 length equals 15 residues. Germline CDR1 and CDR2: MDHEN and SYDVKM. The CDR3, as DNA: TGTGCCAGCAGTCCCCCGACCGGGTTTAACTATGGCTACACCTTC. Translation: CASSPPTGFNYGYTF.

The chain combines TRBV5-1 with TRBJ1-1; 7 bases are a match to TRBD1. With V trimmed by 4 bases and J by 5 bases, 8 bases remained unmatched. This CDR3 contains 14 residues. Germline CDR1 SGHRS, CDR2 YFSETQ. CDR3 loop: CASSTQGSKTEAFF. The CDR3 nucleotides read TGCGCCAGCAGCACACAGGGGAGTAAGACTGAAGCTTTCTTT. The variable domain in full, with the rest retrieved from reference TRBV5-1 and TRBJ1-1, is KAGVTQTPRYLIKTRGQQVTLSCSPISGHRSVSWYQQTPGQGLQFLFEYFSETQRNKGNFPGRFSGRQFSNSRSEMNVSTLELGDSALYLCASSTQGSKTEAFFGQGTRLTVV.

The chain uses TRBV19 and TRBJ2-2; 9 bases line up with TRBD2. This CDR3 contains 16 residues. V lost 9 bases and J lost 5; bases outside the gene matches: 13. The germline V gene encodes CDR1 LNHDA and CDR2 SQIVND (reference sequence). CDR3: CASATGTSLRTGELFF. The DNA of the CDR3 is TGTGCCAGCGCCACCGGGACTAGCCTTCGGACCGGGGAGCTGTTTTTT.

Only one count was recorded for this clone. The chain carries TRBV5-4 and TRBJ1-1, with D unclear. V was clipped by 3 bases and J by 3 bases, with 6 bases between them. Per germline, CDR1 SGHNT and CDR2 YYREEE (reference sequence). This CDR3 spans 12 amino acids. This CDR3 is CASSSEDTEAFF. DNA for the CDR3: TGTGCCAGCAGCTCGGAGGACACTGAAGCTTTCTTT.

V gene TRBV12-3 or TRBV12-4 combines with J gene TRBJ1-1; weak D call: TRBD1 (6 bases). V lost 10 bases and J lost 8, with 20 bases in between. The CDR3 has 13 residues. The CDR3 sequence: CATSNPGTREAFF. The CDR3 nucleotides read TGTGCCACCTCGAACCCCGGGACACGAGAAGCTTTCTTT.

The chain recombines TRBV19 with TRBJ2-3; D not resolved. Trimming removed 1 base at V and 0 bases at J, with 8 bases between. Germline CDR1 reads LNHDA; CDR2 reads SQIVND (reference sequence). The CDR3 runs 15 residues. CDR3 loop: CASSIAERSTDTQYF. The CDR3 nucleotides read TGTGCCAGTAGTATAGCCGAGAGGAGCACAGATACGCAGTATTTT.

This sequence joins TRBV2 and TRBJ2-3; D ambiguous. Germline CDR1 SNHLY, CDR2 FYNNEI. Trimming shortened V by 3 bases and J by 3 bases, and 10 bases separated the two germline ends. This CDR3 region has 14 residues. The CDR3 DNA reads as TGTGCCAGCAGTGACGTTCGGGTAACAGATACGCAGTATTTT. Translation gives CASSDVRVTDTQYF.

V gene TRBV6-5 combines with J gene TRBJ2-1; TRBD2 matches 7 bases. Germline V gene lookup returns CDR1 MNHEY and CDR2 SVGAGI. The CDR3 runs to 13 residues. V lost 1 base to trimming and J lost 8 bases; unmatched junction nucleotides: 2. The CDR3 sequence is CASSYWGGDEQFF. DNA of the CDR3: TGTGCCAGCAGTTACTGGGGGGGAGATGAGCAGTTCTTC.

The chain employs TRBV18 and TRBJ2-6; D might be TRBD1 (8 bases). With 3 bases removed from V and 10 bases from J, the gap between germline ends came to 19 bases. Germline assignment: CDR1 KGHSH and CDR2 LQKENI. This CDR3 has 16 residues. In DNA, the CDR3 is TGTGCCAGCTCACCGCTACAGGGGGGGGTTATTAACGTCCTGACTTTC. Translating it yields CASSPLQGGVINVLTF.

The chain carries TRBV6-4 and TRBJ2-7, with D maybe TRBD1 (5 bases). From germline, CDR1 is MRHNA and CDR2 SNTAGT. Trimming shortened V by 1 base and J by 3 bases, and 16 bases separated the two germline ends. The CDR3 has 16 amino acids. The CDR3 coding sequence is TGTGCCAGCAGTGACTTCTTGGCGACAGCTAACTACGAGCAGTACTTC. Translated, it gives CASSDFLATANYEQYF.

This clone has a single count. The V gene is TRBV6-1, the J gene TRBJ2-1; possible D gene TRBD2, 6 bases. V lost 3 bases to trimming and J lost 5 bases, with 11 bases between them. CDR1 is MNHNS and CDR2 is SASEGT in the germline V gene. The CDR3 extends over 14 amino acids. The CDR3 DNA is TGTGCCAGCAGTGAGGGGGGATGGGACAATGAGCAGTTCTTC. It translates to CASSEGGWDNEQFF.

The rearrangement links TRBV5-6 to TRBJ2-6; the D is unclear. Between the trimmed V and J ends, which lost 0 bases and 4 bases, there was a span of 5 bases. The CDR3 covers 14 residues. Germline V lookup: CDR1 SGHDT, CDR2 YYEEEE. CDR3 nucleotides: TGTGCCAGCAGCTTGGGACTGGGGGCCAACGTCCTGACTTTC. Its protein product is CASSLGLGANVLTF. Based on the CDR3 plus reference TRBV5-6 and TRBJ2-6, the full variable domain is DAGVTQSPTHLIKTRGQQVTLRCSPKSGHDTVSWYQQALGQGPQFIFQYYEEEERQRGNFPDRFSGHQFPNYSSELNVNALLLGDSALYLCASSLGLGANVLTFGAGSRLTVL.

This chain connects TRBV9 to TRBJ2-2; possibly TRBD1 for D (5 bases). Germline V gives CDR1 SGDLS, CDR2 YYNGEE. The CDR3 is 14 amino acids. The V end lost 0 bases, the J end lost 3 bases, and 6 bases lay between the germline ends. CDR3 residues: CASSVVGDTGELFF. The DNA of the CDR3 is TGTGCCAGCAGCGTAGTAGGGGACACCGGGGAGCTGTTTTTT.

The chain joins TRBV7-9 to TRBJ1-1; D call uncertain. The germline CDR1 and CDR2 sequences are SEHNR and FQNEAQ (reference sequence). This CDR3 spans 12 amino acids. V was shortened by 3 bases and J by 7 bases, with 9 bases between the two germline ends. This CDR3 reads CASSFLGSEAFF. CDR3 sequence (DNA): TGTGCCAGCAGCTTCTTAGGGAGTGAAGCTTTCTTT.

The J gene is TRBJ1-2, the V gene TRBV5-6; D is ambiguous. Trimming left V 4 bases short and J 6 bases short, with 10 bases between. Germline values: CDR1 SGHDT, CDR2 YYEEEE. The CDR3 loop spans 12 amino acids. The chain's CDR3 is CASSPGNHGYTF. The CDR3 coding sequence is TGTGCCAGCAGCCCGGGAAACCATGGCTACACCTTC.

The rearrangement links TRBV27 to TRBJ2-1; no definite D call. This CDR3 is built from 13 residues. The V and J ends lost 3 bases and 5 bases respectively, with 8 bases between them. CDR1 and CDR2 (germline): MNHEY, SMNVEV (reference sequence). The CDR3 here is CASSLGRNNEQFF. CDR3 nucleotides: TGTGCCAGCAGTTTGGGCAGAAACAATGAGCAGTTCTTC.